Sequencing of this T cell receptor (beta chain) was carried out in a study of T cells in Graves' hyperthyroidism and ophthalmopathy. Clinical symptoms, serum thyroxine, TRAb, thyroid ultrasound and orbital computed tomography informed diagnoses. The germline V and J ends were trimmed by 3 bases and 8 bases, with 16 bases remaining between them. The germline CDR1 and CDR2 sequences are KGHSH and LQKENI. The CDR3 has 15 residues. This clonotype was counted at least ten times. The source material, RNA transcripts, was used to amplify TCR beta CDR3 regions. In the first-round RT-PCR of the TCR CDR3, the HTBI primer set was used. TCRdb re-analysed the multiplex PCR reads in MiXCR, keeping a single row per CDR3 protein. The top ten hold approximately 19% of the sample, which has about 400,000 distinct CDR3 sequences, 13% to 15% seen once.

This TCR came from a woman in her fifties or sixties with Graves' ophthalmopathy. J is TRBJ1-4 and V is TRBV18; TRBD1 might be the D (5 bases). Sequencing was performed on blood. CDR3 coding DNA: TGTGCCAGCTCACCGGGGACTGCCCTTGGGGAAAAACTGTTTTTT. Amino acid sequence: CASSPGTALGEKLFF.